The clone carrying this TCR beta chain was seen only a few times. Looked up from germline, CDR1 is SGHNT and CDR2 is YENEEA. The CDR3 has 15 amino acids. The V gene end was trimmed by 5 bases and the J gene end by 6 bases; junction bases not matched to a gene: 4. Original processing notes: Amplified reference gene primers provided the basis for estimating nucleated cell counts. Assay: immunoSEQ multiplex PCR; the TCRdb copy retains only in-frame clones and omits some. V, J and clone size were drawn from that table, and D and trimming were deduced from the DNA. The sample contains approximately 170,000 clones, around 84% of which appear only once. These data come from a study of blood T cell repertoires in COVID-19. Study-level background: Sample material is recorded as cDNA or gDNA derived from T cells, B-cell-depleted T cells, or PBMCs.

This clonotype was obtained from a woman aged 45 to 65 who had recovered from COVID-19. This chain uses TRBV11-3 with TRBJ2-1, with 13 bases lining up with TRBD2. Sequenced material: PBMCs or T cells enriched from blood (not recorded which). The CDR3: CASSPGLAGSNEQFF. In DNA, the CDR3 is TGTGCCAGCAGCCCGGGACTAGCGGGGTCCAATGAGCAGTTCTTC. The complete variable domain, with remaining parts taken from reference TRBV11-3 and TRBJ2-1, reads EAGVVQSPRYKIIEKKQPVAFWCNPISGHNTLYWYLQNLGQGPELLIRYENEEAVDDSQLPKDRFSAERLKGVDSTLKIQPAELGDSAVYLCASSPGLAGSNEQFFGPGTRLTVL.